The 17 T cell receptor beta chains presented below share a single source sample, sequenced in a study of OX40 agonist ivuxolimab in advanced cancers. The data were produced by immunoSEQ multiplex PCR, yet TCRdb's version contains in-frame clones alone and is incomplete. The repertoire holds tens of thousands of clones, approximately 90% seen once, with roughly an eighth in the top ten. This specimen was CD4+ or CD8+ T cells sorted from blood, taken in a trial of the OX40 agonist ivuxolimab. The receptors shown here come from an adult with an advanced solid tumor such as melanoma, head and neck, liver or kidney cancer.

This chain connects TRBV28 to TRBJ2-2; D possibly matches TRBD1 or TRBD2 (5 bases each). The germline V gene encodes CDR1 MDHEN and CDR2 SYDVKM. CDR3 length: 14 amino acids. V was trimmed by 6 bases and J by 8 bases, leaving 16 bases between them. CDR3 amino acids: CASRPGRTPGELFF. The CDR3 DNA follows: TGTGCCAGCAGGCCGGGGCGGACTCCAGGGGAGCTGTTTTTT.

The chain recombines TRBV18 with TRBJ2-1; unclear D gene. The V gene's germline CDR1 is KGHSH and CDR2 LQKENI. CDR3 length: 15 amino acids. Trimming took off 4 bases at V and 4 bases at J, with 14 bases between the two ends. As DNA, the CDR3 is TGTGCCAGCTCACTATCTTCTGTGGGGTACAATGAGCAGTTCTTC. As protein: CASSLSSVGYNEQFF.

V gene TRBV27 combines with J gene TRBJ2-1; D unresolved. Trimming took off 0 bases at V and 5 bases at J, with 5 bases between the two ends. Germline loops: CDR1 MNHEY, CDR2 SMNVEV (reference sequence). This CDR3 region has 13 residues. The CDR3 bases are TGTGCCAGCAGTTTATCTCCAAACAATGAGCAGTTCTTC. Residues: CASSLSPNNEQFF.

With regard to this clone: The germline gene is not matched at one end of the junction; a read error may be the cause. The genes are TRBV6-5 and TRBJ1-2; TRBD1 matches 8 bases. Germline-derived CDR1 and CDR2 are MNHEY and SVGAGI. This CDR3 comprises 12 residues. CDR3 loop: CASSPGTGGNSF. The CDR3 bases are TGTGCCAGCAGCCCCGGGACAGGCGGAAATTCCTTC.

The CDR3 DNA reads TGTGCCAGCGGTCTTTTAGGTGGAAACACCATATATTTT. This gives the protein CASGLLGGNTIYF. This chain uses TRBV27 with TRBJ1-3; the D is unclear. CDR3 length: 13 amino acids. The V gene's germline CDR1 is MNHEY and CDR2 SMNVEV (reference sequence). The V end lost 8 bases, the J end lost 3 bases, and 11 bases lay between the germline ends.

The chain uses TRBV5-5 and TRBJ2-3; D ambiguous. From germline, CDR1 is SGHKS and CDR2 YYEKEE (reference sequence). Trimming cost V 0 bases and J 2 bases, with 10 bases left between them. CDR3 size: 15 residues. The CDR3, as DNA: TGTGCCAGCAGCTTGGCCGTCTACTTCACAGATACGCAGTATTTT. Residues: CASSLAVYFTDTQYF.

This clone was counted a single time. The chain uses TRBV28 and TRBJ2-7, with 10 nucleotides matching TRBD2. V shed 2 bases, J shed 4 bases, and the junction held 5 bases outside the gene matches. Germline CDR1 reads MDHEN; CDR2 reads SYDVKM. This CDR3 has 15 amino acids. The CDR3 DNA sequence: TGTGCCAGCAGTTTAGAGCGGGAGGGGAGATACGAGCAGTACTTC. Encoded protein: CASSLEREGRYEQYF.

V gene TRBV19 combines with J gene TRBJ1-1; D is unclear. Germline lookup yields CDR1 LNHDA and CDR2 SQIVND (reference sequence). This CDR3 has 13 residues. Between the trimmed V and J ends, which lost 7 bases and 1 base, there was a span of 10 bases. The CDR3 reads CASIMAGNTEAFF. CDR3 sequence (DNA): TGTGCCAGTATCATGGCGGGGAACACTGAAGCTTTCTTT.

The chain uses TRBV27 and TRBJ2-7; D might be TRBD2 (6 bases). The CDR3 runs to 15 residues. The germline V gene encodes CDR1 MNHEY and CDR2 SMNVEV (reference sequence). Trimming removed 1 base from V and 4 bases from J, with 14 bases in between. The CDR3 nucleotides read TGTGCCAGCAGTTTATTGGGGGGTGACTTGTACGAGCAGTACTTC. This sequence encodes CASSLLGGDLYEQYF.

This clone has only a few counts. CDR3 coding DNA: TGCGCCAGCAGTGAGAGGGGGGTCGGGGAGCTGTTTTTT. Its protein is CASSERGVGELFF. This chain uses TRBV10-2 with TRBJ2-2; possibly TRBD1 or TRBD2 for D (6 bases each). Trimming shortened V by 2 bases and J by 7 bases, and 8 bases separated the two germline ends. Germline V gene lookup returns CDR1 WSHSY and CDR2 SAAADI. The CDR3 has 13 amino acids.

On this clone: Additional DNA sequences in this sample encode the identical CDR3. The J gene is TRBJ2-2, the V gene TRBV13; TRBD2 matches 10 bases. From germline, CDR1 is PRHDT and CDR2 FYEKMQ (reference sequence). With 5 bases clipped from V and 6 bases from J, the junction kept 6 bases outside the gene matches. The CDR3 is made up of 15 amino acids. CDR3 region: CASSPERGGPGELFF. CDR3 DNA sequence: TGTGCCAGCAGCCCAGAGCGGGGGGGTCCCGGGGAGCTGTTTTTT.

The chain uses TRBV29-1 and TRBJ2-7, with 11 bases identical to TRBD2. V lost 5 bases, J lost 5 bases, and 8 bases stayed unmatched. CDR1 SQVTM and CDR2 ANQGSEA come from the germline V gene. The CDR3 covers 14 residues. CDR3 sequence (DNA): TGCAGCGTTCGACTAGCGGGGCGTCTAGACGAGCAGTACTTC. It codes for CSVRLAGRLDEQYF.

This clone was picked up a small number of times. The CDR3 nucleotides read TGCGCCAGCAGCTTGATCAGGCCGGCAGACGAGCAGTACTTC. It specifies CASSLIRPADEQYF. The rearrangement links TRBV5-1 to TRBJ2-7; D gene ambiguous. Trimming shortened V by 1 base and J by 5 bases, and 13 bases separated the two germline ends. CDR1 SGHRS and CDR2 YFSETQ come from the germline V gene. The CDR3 has 14 amino acids.

V usage is TRBV27 and J usage is TRBJ2-1; 8 bases align to TRBD1. CDR3 length: 15 amino acids. The ends lost 3 bases at V and 6 bases at J; junction bases unmatched: 7. Germline lookup yields CDR1 MNHEY and CDR2 SMNVEV (reference sequence). The CDR3 protein is CASSFFQGAFNEQFF. As DNA, the CDR3 is TGTGCCAGCAGTTTCTTCCAGGGGGCGTTCAATGAGCAGTTCTTC.

In its sample, this clone was seen many times. The chain employs TRBV29-1 and TRBJ1-2; D gene uncertain. The germline V gene encodes CDR1 SQVTM and CDR2 ANQGSEA. The CDR3 runs to 13 residues. Trimming took 3 bases from V and 1 from J, leaving 9 bases between them. CDR3 in amino acids: CSVDPPDNYGYTF. The CDR3 nucleotides read TGCAGCGTTGACCCGCCGGATAACTATGGCTACACCTTC.

The chain is built from TRBV4-2 and TRBJ1-1; D is ambiguous. The V end lost 0 bases, the J end lost 4 bases, and 18 bases lay between the germline ends. The germline CDR1 and CDR2 sequences are LGHNA and YNFKEQ. CDR3 length equals 17 residues. The CDR3 here is CASSQDMARHKSTEAFF. DNA for the CDR3: TGTGCCAGCAGCCAAGATATGGCCCGTCACAAGTCCACTGAAGCTTTCTTT.

The rearrangement links TRBV10-3 to TRBJ2-1, with D unclear. The V gene lost 8 bases and the J gene lost 6 bases, with 17 bases spanning the gap. The CDR3 is 14 residues long. Germline values: CDR1 ENHRY, CDR2 SYGVKD. The CDR3 nucleotides read TGTGCCATCGGGCTCAGTGGCCGTCCCAATGAGCAGTTCTTC. Encoded protein: CAIGLSGRPNEQFF.